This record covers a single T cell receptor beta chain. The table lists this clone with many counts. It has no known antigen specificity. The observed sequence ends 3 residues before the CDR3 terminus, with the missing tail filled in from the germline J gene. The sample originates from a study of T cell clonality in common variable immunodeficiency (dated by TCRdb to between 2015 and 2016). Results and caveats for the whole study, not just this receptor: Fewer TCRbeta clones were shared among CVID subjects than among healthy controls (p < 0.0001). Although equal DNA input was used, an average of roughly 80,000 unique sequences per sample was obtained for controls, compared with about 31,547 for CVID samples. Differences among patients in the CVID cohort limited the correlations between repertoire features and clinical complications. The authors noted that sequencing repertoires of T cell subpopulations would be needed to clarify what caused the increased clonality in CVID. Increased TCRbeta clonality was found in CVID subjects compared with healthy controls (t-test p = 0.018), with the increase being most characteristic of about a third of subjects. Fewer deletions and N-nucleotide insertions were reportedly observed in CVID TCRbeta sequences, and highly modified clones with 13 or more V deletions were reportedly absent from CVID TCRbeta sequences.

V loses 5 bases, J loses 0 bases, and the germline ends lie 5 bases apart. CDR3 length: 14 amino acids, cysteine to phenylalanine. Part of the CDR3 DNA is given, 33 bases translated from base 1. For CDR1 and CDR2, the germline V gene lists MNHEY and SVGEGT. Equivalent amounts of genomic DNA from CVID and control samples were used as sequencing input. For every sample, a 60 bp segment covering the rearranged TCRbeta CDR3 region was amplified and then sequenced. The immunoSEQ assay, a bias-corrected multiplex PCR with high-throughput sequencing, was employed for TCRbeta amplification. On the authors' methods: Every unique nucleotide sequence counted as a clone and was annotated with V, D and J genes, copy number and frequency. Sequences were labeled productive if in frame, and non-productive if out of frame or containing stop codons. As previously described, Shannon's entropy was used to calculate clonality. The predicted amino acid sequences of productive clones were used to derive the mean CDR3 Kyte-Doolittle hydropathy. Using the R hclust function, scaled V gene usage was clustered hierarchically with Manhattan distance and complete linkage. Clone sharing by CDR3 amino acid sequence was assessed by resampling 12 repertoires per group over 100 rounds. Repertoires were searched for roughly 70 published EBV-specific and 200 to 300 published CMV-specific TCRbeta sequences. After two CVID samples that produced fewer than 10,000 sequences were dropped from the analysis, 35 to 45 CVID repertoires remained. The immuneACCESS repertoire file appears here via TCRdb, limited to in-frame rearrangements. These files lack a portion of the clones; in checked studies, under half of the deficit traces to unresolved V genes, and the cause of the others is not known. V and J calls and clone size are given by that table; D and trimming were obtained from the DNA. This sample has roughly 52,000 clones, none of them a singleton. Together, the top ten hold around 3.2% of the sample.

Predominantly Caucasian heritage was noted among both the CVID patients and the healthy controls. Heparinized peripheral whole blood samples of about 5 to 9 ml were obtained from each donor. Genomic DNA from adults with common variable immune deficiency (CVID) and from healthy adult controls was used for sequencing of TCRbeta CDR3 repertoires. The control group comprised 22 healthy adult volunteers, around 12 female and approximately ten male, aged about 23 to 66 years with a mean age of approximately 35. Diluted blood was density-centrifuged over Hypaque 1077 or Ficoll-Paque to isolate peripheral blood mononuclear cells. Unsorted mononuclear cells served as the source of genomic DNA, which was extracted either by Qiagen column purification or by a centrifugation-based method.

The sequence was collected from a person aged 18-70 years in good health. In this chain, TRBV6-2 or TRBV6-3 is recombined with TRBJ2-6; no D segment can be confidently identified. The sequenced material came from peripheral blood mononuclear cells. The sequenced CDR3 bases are TGTGCCAGCAGTGCAGGCTCTGGGGCCAACGTC. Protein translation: CASSAGSGANV. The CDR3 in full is CASSAGSGANVLTF.